This T cell receptor beta chain was recovered during a study of T cell clusters in autoimmune cytopenias. Study details: TRB sequencing had a median about 55,000 reads and about 2,500 distinct clonotypes per sample.

CDR3 length: 16 amino acids. Per the germline V gene, CDR1 is DFQATT and CDR2 is SNEGSKA (reference sequence). Multiplex touch-down PCR amplified TRB using TRB-A and TRB-B pools in one tube. TCRdb reanalyzed the multiplex PCR reads and collapses them to one entry per CDR3 protein, without DNA. Found here are 4,000 to 6,500 distinct CDR3 sequences; the top ten clones hold around 24%. About 39,000 genome equivalents of blood DNA were amplified for TRB. Findings and limits, study-wide: Primary autoimmune cytopenia patients appeared to lack physiological T cell clusters present in healthy donors.

Turning to this clonotype: What it binds is not known.

The rearrangement joins TRBV20-1 to TRBJ2-2; TCRdb's D gene call, TRBD1, goes unchecked for lack of DNA. The source material was peripheral blood. The source of this sequence is a human donor with an autoimmune cytopenia or autoimmune hepatitis (not recorded which). Here the CDR3 reads CSARGGGTGYAGELFF.